This TCR beta chain emerged from a study of blood T cell repertoires in COVID-19. Study-wide context: Specimens from acute and convalescent COVID-19 originated in the United States, Italy and Spain.

Method: immunoSEQ multiplex PCR; TCRdb's copy keeps in-frame clones and lacks some. Of just over 150,000 clones listed, 90% to 95% are singletons. The V segment lost 10 bases and the J segment 5 bases; nucleotides outside the gene matches: 4. Germline V CDR1 and CDR2: LNHDA, SQIVND (reference sequence). This CDR3 region has 13 residues. Sequenced sample: peripheral blood. The sequence was collected from a woman aged 50 to 60 with acute or convalescent COVID-19. The chain uses TRBV19 and TRBJ2-2, with 10 nucleotides matching TRBD1. The CDR3 sequence: CATRQGATGELFF. The CDR3 nucleotides read TGTGCCACAAGACAGGGGGCTACCGGGGAGCTGTTTTTT.